This T cell receptor beta chain derives from a study of CD8+ T cells in alopecia areata. In the study overall: Oral tofacitinib, 5 to 10 mg twice daily, was given in an open-label trial. After 6 to 18 months of tofacitinib, follow-up continued 6 months off drug.

Sequencing templates came from extracted RNA that was reverse transcribed into cDNA. Only in-frame clones appear in the TCRdb table, and some are missing; sequencing was by immunoSEQ multiplex PCR. The sample includes some 240,000 clones, 57% of them seen just once. Germline trimming cut 0 bases from V and 11 bases from J; bases unmatched to any gene: 6. Germline loops: CDR1 SGHAT, CDR2 FQNNGV. The CDR3 loop spans 14 amino acids. The source is a human donor with alopecia areata. V is TRBV11-2 and J is TRBJ2-1, with TRBD1 matching 8 bases. Specimen: CD4+ T cells sorted from blood, collected at week 0. CDR3 in amino acids: CASSLDRGTGKQFF. In nucleotides, the CDR3 is TGTGCCAGCAGCTTAGATCGAGGGACAGGAAAGCAGTTCTTC.